These 8 T cell receptor beta chains were sequenced from one sample in a study of OX40 agonist ivuxolimab in advanced cancers. The data were produced by immunoSEQ multiplex PCR, yet TCRdb's version contains in-frame clones alone and is incomplete. Of tens of thousands of clones in the sample, about four fifths were seen once. The sample was CD4+ or CD8+ T cells sorted from blood, taken in a trial of the OX40 agonist ivuxolimab. These TCRs come from an adult with an advanced solid tumor such as melanoma, head and neck, liver or kidney cancer.

This clone was counted once. The chain combines TRBV11-2 with TRBJ1-2, with D possibly matching TRBD1 (5 bases). Germline V gene lookup returns CDR1 SGHAT and CDR2 FQNNGV. This CDR3 contains 15 residues. V lost 0 bases and J 4 bases, leaving 12 bases between the germline ends. The CDR3, as DNA: TGTGCCAGCAGCTTAGATTATGGGGACGGCTATGGCTACACCTTC. Protein sequence: CASSLDYGDGYGYTF.

The CDR3 sequence: CASSPRVFYEQYF. The CDR3 DNA sequence: TGTGCCAGCAGTCCCCGGGTGTTTTACGAGCAGTACTTC. V usage is TRBV27 and J usage is TRBJ2-7; D remains ambiguous. CDR1 is MNHEY and CDR2 is SMNVEV in the germline V gene (reference sequence). V dropped 5 bases and J dropped 4 bases, with 12 bases sitting between them. The CDR3 runs to 13 residues.

The chain combines TRBV11-3 with TRBJ2-7; perhaps TRBD1 as D (5 bases). V gave up 5 bases and J gave up 5 bases, with 7 bases separating them. Germline V gives CDR1 SGHNT, CDR2 YENEEA. The CDR3 is made up of 11 amino acids. Here the CDR3 reads CASSPGHEQYF. The CDR3, as DNA: TGTGCCAGCAGCCCAGGGCACGAGCAGTACTTC. The complete variable domain, with remaining parts taken from reference TRBV11-3 and TRBJ2-7, reads EAGVVQSPRYKIIEKKQPVAFWCNPISGHNTLYWYLQNLGQGPELLIRYENEEAVDDSQLPKDRFSAERLKGVDSTLKIQPAELGDSAVYLCASSPGHEQYFGPGTRLTVT.

The V gene is TRBV27, the J gene TRBJ2-1; the D is unclear. CDR1 and CDR2 (germline): MNHEY, SMNVEV (reference sequence). CDR3 length: 11 residues. The germline V and J ends were trimmed by 1 base and 10 bases, with 5 bases remaining between them. The CDR3 sequence: CASSLYGEQFF. The CDR3 DNA follows: TGTGCCAGCAGTTTATACGGGGAGCAGTTCTTC.

The gene calls are TRBV29-1 and TRBJ2-5; D not resolved. The ends were cut back, 0 bases at V and 5 bases at J, with 13 bases in the middle. This CDR3 contains 14 residues. Per the germline V gene, CDR1 is SQVTM and CDR2 is ANQGSEA. The CDR3 region is CSVEDPEDWETQYF. Here the CDR3 DNA reads TGCAGCGTTGAAGATCCCGAGGATTGGGAGACCCAGTACTTC.

V and J are TRBV2 and TRBJ2-1; 9 positions match TRBD1. Per the germline V gene, CDR1 is SNHLY and CDR2 is FYNNEI. With 6 bases clipped from V and 10 bases from J, the junction kept 10 bases outside the gene matches. CDR3 length: 14 amino acids. This CDR3 reads CASRWTGAGVEQFF. The CDR3 region has the DNA TGTGCCAGCAGATGGACAGGGGCAGGAGTCGAGCAGTTCTTC.

The V call is TRBV9, the J call TRBJ1-1, with D perhaps matching TRBD1 (5 bases). Trimming took 3 bases from V and 11 from J, leaving 26 bases between them. This CDR3 spans 16 amino acids. CDR1 and CDR2 from the germline V gene are SGDLS and YYNGEE. The CDR3: CASSDETQTPTGEAFF. The CDR3, as DNA: TGTGCCAGCAGCGACGAAACCCAAACACCCACGGGGGAGGCTTTCTTT. Full variable domain (outside the CDR3, taken from reference TRBV9 and TRBJ1-1): DSGVTQTPKHLITATGQRVTLRCSPRSGDLSVYWYQQSLDQGLQFLIQYYNGEERAKGNILERFSAQQFPDLHSELNLSSLELGDSALYFCASSDETQTPTGEAFFGQGTRLTVV.

The genes are TRBV27 and TRBJ2-7, with 7 bases fitting TRBD2. The V gene's germline CDR1 is MNHEY and CDR2 SMNVEV (reference sequence). This CDR3 has 15 residues. The J segment lost 0 bases and the V segment lost 3 bases, leaving 5 bases of the junction unmatched. CDR3 bases: TGTGCCAGCAGTTTTTCGGGCGGGAGCTCCTACGAGCAGTACTTC. Its protein is CASSFSGGSSYEQYF.